This T cell receptor beta chain was recorded in a study of vaccination and CD4 T cells after COVID-19. General observations from the study: Researchers report that a median about 90% of reactive clones in convalescent patients surfaced only post-vaccination.

Turning to this clonotype: Its specificity is not known.

Documented treatment: approximately 10-day PBMC culture with coronavirus spike peptide pools or control peptides (ViraFEST assay). The unexposed donor provided CD4+ T cells, which were taken before the COVID-19 pandemic (2011-2018). Peptide pools at approximately 10 ug/ml, together with 7.5 to 10 IU/ml IL-2, were added to cultures of 1.5 million to 2.5 million PBMCs per well. Researchers used the Oncomine TCR Beta short-read assay to sequence DNA from cultured CD4+ T cells. TCRdb redid the calling of the PCR reads with MiXCR, one entry per CDR3 protein. The table includes roughly 8,700 distinct CDR3 sequences, 40% to 60% detected once. The CDR3 consists of 16 residues. Germline V CDR1 and CDR2: SGHTA, FQGNSA. Deletions cut 1 base from V and 0 bases from J, with 11 bases between.

Sequenced: CD4+ T cells from blood, cultured in vitro. This sequence was found in a human donor in good health. The chain carries TRBV7-2 and TRBJ2-3, with D perhaps matching TRBD1 or TRBD2 (5 bases each). CDR3 DNA: TGTGCCAGCAGCTTAGTGGGGGATACTAGCACAGATACGCAGTATTTT. Residues: CASSLVGDTSTDTQYF.